These T cell receptor beta chains were read from a single sample in a study of shared clonotypes between healthy human individuals. This table comes from immunoSEQ multiplex PCR, and its TCRdb copy is limited to in-frame clones, with some not included. This table holds 2.5 million or so clones, around 94% found once. Sequencing was done on a sample of naive CD4+ T cells sorted from blood. The receptor source for this set is a man between 18 and 29 years old in good health. Each CDR3 is given with its conserved first and last residue. The D gene is left open where the match is weak. Clone size is stated in some rows and not others, as once, few, many or a class when expanded.

TGTGCCAGCAGCTCCACAGGACTAGCGGGGGGGTTCGAGCTGTTTTTT	CASSSTGLAGGFELFF	TRBV7-2	TRBJ2-2	TRBD2	16	NA
TGCAGTGCTCCAATGCTGGGTCGGCAGTACTTC	CSAPMLGRQYF	TRBV20-1	TRBJ2-7	NA	11	NA
TGTGCCAGCAGAACAGGGGTAAACGGGGAAAAACTGTTTTTT	CASRTGVNGEKLFF	TRBV6-5	TRBJ1-4	TRBD1	14	NA
TGTGCCAGCAGCGTACATACGGAGGCTGAAGCTTTCTTT	CASSVHTEAEAFF	TRBV9	TRBJ1-1	NA	13	few
TGTGCCAGCAGTTACAGGGGAGGCACTGAAGCTTTCTTT	CASSYRGGTEAFF	TRBV7-2	TRBJ1-1	TRBD1	13	few
TGTGCCAGCAGCTTAGCGCACACCAACCAGCAGTACTTC	CASSLAHTNQQYF	TRBV7-8	TRBJ2-7	NA	13	NA
TGTGCCAGCAGCACAGGGTCAGAGACCCAGTACTTC	CASSTGSETQYF	TRBV28	TRBJ2-5	NA	12	NA
TGTGCCAGCAGCCAGGACACCGGGTCCCAAGAGACCCAGTACTTC	CASSQDTGSQETQYF	TRBV6-1	TRBJ2-5	NA	15	NA
TGTGCCAGCAGCTCTCCCCAGAGGAAAATGAAAAAACTGTTTTTT	CASSSPQRKMKKLFF	TRBV11-2	TRBJ1-4	NA	15	NA
TGTGCCAGCAGTGATCCGGGACAGGGAGGGGAGACCCAGTACTTC	CASSDPGQGGETQYF	TRBV2	TRBJ2-5	TRBD1	15	once
TGTGCCAGCAGCTTAGGCAGGGGCAAAGCCGCCCTCCCAGATACGCAGTATTTT	CASSLGRGKAALPDTQYF	TRBV11-2	TRBJ2-3	NA	18	NA